Following are 21 T cell receptor beta chains from one sample sequenced in a study of control samples from healthy donors and cancer patients. Using immunoSEQ multiplex PCR, the repertoire was profiled, and TCRdb retains in-frame clones only, with some absent. The sample gives 65,000 to 95,000 clones, about 90% of which show up once; about 18% is in the top ten. Sequenced: blood. The receptors derive from a man aged 50 to 60 in good health.

The chain recombines TRBV19 with TRBJ1-4, with 7 bases lining up with TRBD1. The germline V gene has CDR1 LNHDA and CDR2 SQIVND (reference sequence). CDR3 length: 14 amino acids. The J segment lost 7 bases and the V segment lost 5 bases, leaving 7 bases of the junction unmatched. The CDR3 region has the DNA TGTGCCAGTAGTCTCAGGGGGGAAGGTGAAAAACTGTTTTTT. Protein sequence: CASSLRGEGEKLFF.

V and J are TRBV2 and TRBJ1-3; perhaps TRBD1 as D (5 bases). Germline loops: CDR1 SNHLY, CDR2 FYNNEI. The CDR3 has 14 residues. V was pared by 3 bases and J by 4 bases, with 10 bases between. CDR3 region: CASSEQGAGNTIYF. CDR3 DNA: TGTGCCAGCAGTGAGCAGGGTGCGGGAAACACCATATATTTT.

This chain connects TRBV21-1 to TRBJ2-7. TRBV21-1 is assigned pseudogene status. The CDR3 covers 16 residues. Here the CDR3 reads CASSKGGGRRSYEQYV. CDR3 bases: TGTGCCAGCAGCAAAGGAGGGGGGCGCAGGTCCTACGAGCAGTACGTC.

This clone came up a few times. The V gene is TRBV29-1, the J gene TRBJ2-3; no firm D call. In germline, CDR1 is SQVTM, CDR2 ANQGSEA. The CDR3 sequence is 12 residues long. V was clipped by 1 base and J by 6 bases, with 8 bases between them. The CDR3 DNA is TGCAGCGTTGAAGGAGTCAGGGATACGCAGTATTTT. Translation: CSVEGVRDTQYF.

V and J are TRBV6-5 and TRBJ2-7; tentative D call: TRBD2 (5 bases). Trimming took off 8 bases at V and 3 bases at J, with 8 bases between the two ends. The germline CDR1 and CDR2 sequences are MNHEY and SVGAGI. The CDR3 loop spans 11 amino acids. The chain's CDR3 is CASGEGYEQYV. CDR3 DNA sequence: TGTGCCAGCGGCGAGGGCTACGAGCAGTACGTC.

The chain carries TRBV28 and TRBJ2-5, with D possibly TRBD1 on 6 matching bases. Germline V CDR1 and CDR2: MDHEN, SYDVKM. With 6 bases removed from V and 4 bases from J, the gap between germline ends came to 9 bases. The CDR3 covers 12 residues. This CDR3 reads CASRDSGETQYF. CDR3 sequence (DNA): TGTGCCAGCAGGGACAGTGGAGAGACCCAGTACTTC.

This sequence joins TRBV28 and TRBJ1-1; no definite D call. The V gene lost 5 bases and the J gene lost 5 bases, with 12 bases spanning the gap. The germline gives CDR1 MDHEN, CDR2 SYDVKM. This CDR3 contains 13 residues. The CDR3 protein is CASSLRRLTEAFF. CDR3 DNA sequence: TGTGCCAGCAGTCTGAGACGGCTTACTGAAGCTTTCTTT.

The chain is built from TRBV27 and TRBJ2-7, with 10 nucleotides matching TRBD2. The CDR3 runs to 15 residues. Germline V lookup: CDR1 MNHEY, CDR2 SMNVEV (reference sequence). The ends lost 0 bases at V and 7 bases at J; junction bases unmatched: 6. CDR3 nucleotide sequence: TGTGCCAGCAGTTTATCGCTAGCGGGAGTAGGGGAGCAGTACTTC. This translates into CASSLSLAGVGEQYF.

The gene calls are TRBV5-4 and TRBJ2-3, with 13 bases fitting TRBD2. Germline V gives CDR1 SGHNT, CDR2 YYREEE (reference sequence). The CDR3 covers 18 residues. J lost 1 base, V lost 2 bases, and 7 bases had no gene match. In DNA, the CDR3 is TGTGCCAGCAGCTTCGGACTAGCGGGAGTCTTCGGCACAGATACGCAGTATTTT. Translated, it gives CASSFGLAGVFGTDTQYF.

CDR3 sequence (DNA): TGTGCCAGCAGTGACGTCGGGAGTCCCAGCTCCTACAATGAGCAGTTCTTC. Its translation is CASSDVGSPSSYNEQFF. The chain has TRBV2 and TRBJ2-1; D might be TRBD2 (6 bases). The CDR3 is made up of 17 amino acids. Deletions cut 3 bases from V and 0 bases from J, with 15 bases between. Germline V gene data show CDR1 as SNHLY and CDR2 as FYNNEI. The whole variable domain, filled in from reference TRBV2 and TRBJ2-1, reads EPEVTQTPSHQVTQMGQEVILRCVPISNHLYFYWYRQILGQKVEFLVSFYNNEISEKSEIFDDQFSVERPDGSNFTLKIRSTKLEDSAMYFCASSDVGSPSSYNEQFFGPGTRLTVL.

This clone appeared a single time. V is TRBV19 and J is TRBJ2-6, with a weak D call TRBD1 (5 bases). The CDR3 runs to 16 residues. Germline assignment: CDR1 LNHDA and CDR2 SQIVND (reference sequence). The V end lost 3 bases, the J end lost 4 bases, and 13 bases lay between the germline ends. The CDR3 region is CASSITGQGGANVLTF. The DNA for the CDR3 is TGTGCCAGTAGTATTACTGGGCAGGGAGGGGCCAACGTCCTGACTTTC.

V and J are TRBV6-5 and TRBJ2-1; no clear D gene. V lost 4 bases and J lost 4, with 14 bases in between. Per the germline V gene, CDR1 is MNHEY and CDR2 is SVGAGI. This CDR3 contains 15 residues. The CDR3 DNA reads TGTGCCAGCAGTTTTAGGAACGACTTTTACAATGAGCAGTTCTTC. This codes for CASSFRNDFYNEQFF.

The V and J genes are TRBV2 and TRBJ2-3, with a possible D match to TRBD1 (6 bases). Per germline, CDR1 SNHLY and CDR2 FYNNEI. The CDR3 consists of 11 residues. V shed 10 bases and J shed 6 bases, with 11 bases lying between them. CDR3 sequence: CATQRGDTQYF. Written as DNA, the CDR3 is TGTGCCACCCAGAGGGGGGATACGCAGTATTTT.

The rearrangement links TRBV25-1 to TRBJ1-1; D might be TRBD1 (6 bases). Trimming stripped 3 bases from V and 5 bases from J, with 16 bases between. Germline CDR1 reads MGHDK; CDR2 reads SYGVNS. This CDR3 has 15 amino acids. CDR3 in DNA: TGTGCCAGCAGTGACGGGGGGCTAGGTGGTACTGAAGCTTTCTTT. It specifies CASSDGGLGGTEAFF. The entire variable domain, with the rest obtained from reference TRBV25-1 and TRBJ1-1, is as follows: EADIYQTPRYLVIGTGKKITLECSQTMGHDKMYWYQQDPGMELHLIHYSYGVNSTEKGDLSSESTVSRIRTEHFPLTLESARPSHTSQYLCASSDGGLGGTEAFFGQGTRLTVV.

The V gene is TRBV9, the J gene TRBJ1-2; no definite D call. In germline, CDR1 is SGDLS, CDR2 YYNGEE. V was clipped by 3 bases and J by 6 bases, with 12 bases between them. CDR3 length: 13 residues. The CDR3 loop reads CASSAYQGHGYTF. In nucleotides, the CDR3 is TGTGCCAGCAGCGCATACCAAGGACATGGCTACACCTTC.

The chain carries TRBV28 and TRBJ2-2; D might be TRBD1 or TRBD2, each matching 6 bases. This CDR3 spans 13 amino acids. Trimming left V 3 bases short and J 10 bases short, with 12 bases between. The germline V gene has CDR1 MDHEN and CDR2 SYDVKM. The CDR3 sequence: CASSFFGGVELFF. CDR3 bases: TGTGCCAGCAGTTTTTTCGGGGGCGTGGAGCTGTTTTTT.

V and J are TRBV9 and TRBJ2-2, with D tentatively TRBD1 or TRBD2 (5 bases each). The CDR3 runs 15 residues. V dropped 1 base and J dropped 2 bases, with 9 bases sitting between them. Germline CDR1 and CDR2: SGDLS and YYNGEE. The CDR3: CASSVQGVNTGELFF. The CDR3 nucleotides are TGTGCCAGCAGCGTACAGGGAGTAAACACCGGGGAGCTGTTTTTT.

This clone has only a few counts. The chain is built from TRBV11-3 and TRBJ1-1, with 9 bases lining up with TRBD1. Per germline, CDR1 SGHNT and CDR2 YENEEA. The ends lost 5 bases at V and 0 bases at J; junction bases unmatched: 7. The CDR3 runs to 16 residues. CDR3 sequence: CASSPGQGWMNTEAFF. The CDR3, as DNA: TGTGCCAGCAGCCCGGGACAGGGCTGGATGAACACTGAAGCTTTCTTT.

The rearrangement uses TRBV4-1 and TRBJ1-2; no clear D. Trimming shortened V by 0 bases and J by 3 bases, and 14 bases separated the two germline ends. Looked up from germline, CDR1 is MGHRA and CDR2 is YSYEKL. This CDR3 comprises 16 residues. CDR3: CASSQDPLREYYGYTF. The DNA of the CDR3 is TGCGCCAGCAGCCAAGATCCTCTCCGGGAGTACTATGGCTACACCTTC.

V and J are TRBV15 and TRBJ1-1; D is perhaps TRBD1 (6 bases). This CDR3 is 13 amino acids long. V was shortened by 5 bases and J by 2 bases, with 9 bases between the two germline ends. Per germline, CDR1 LNHNV and CDR2 YYDKDF (reference sequence). The CDR3 DNA follows: TGTGCCACCAGCGGGGGCCCTAACACTGAAGCTTTCTTT. It encodes CATSGGPNTEAFF.

This rearrangement joins TRBV5-1 to TRBJ2-5; the match to TRBD1 covers 10 bases. The V and J ends lost 0 bases and 2 bases, in that order; junction bases with no gene match: 4. There are 16 residues in the CDR3. Germline V CDR1 and CDR2: SGHRS, YFSETQ. The CDR3 DNA reads as TGCGCCAGCAGCTTGGCCGGGACAGGGGAACAAGAGACCCAGTACTTC. Encoded protein: CASSLAGTGEQETQYF.